A selection of T cell receptor beta chains follows, all from one sample in a study of T cells in localized non-small cell lung cancer. Here immunoSEQ multiplex PCR was the method, and the copy in TCRdb shows in-frame clones only, minus some. The sample carries approximately 35,000 clones, over 80% recorded once. The sample here was peripheral blood, taken before any cancer treatment. The receptors were sampled from a female donor older than 55 with stage I lung adenocarcinoma. The CDR3 runs from the conserved cysteine through the conserved F or W. The D gene is left open where the match is weak. Not every row has a clone size; where given, it reads once, few, many or a size class.

.,TRBV30,.,15,TRBJ1-1,TGTGCCTGGAGTGGAAAGGCTCCCCGGAACACTGAAGCTTTCTTT,CAWSGKAPRNTEAFF
.,TRBV6-1,.,12,TRBJ1-1,TGTGCCAGCAGTGAATTACGACTCCCAGGGGCGTTT,CASSELRLPGAF
TRBD2,TRBV11-2,.,17,TRBJ2-3,TGTGCCAGCAGCTTGGGACTAGCGGGAACTAGCACAGATACGCAGTATTTT,CASSLGLAGTSTDTQYF
.,TRBV10-2,.,11,TRBJ1-1,TGCGCCAGCAGGGAGGGTGGAGAAGCTTTCTTT,CASREGGEAFF
.,TRBV19,.,12,TRBJ1-2,TGTGCCAGTAGTACCCCAGGCGGTGGCTACACCTTC,CASSTPGGGYTF
.,TRBV5-1,.,15,TRBJ1-1,TGCGCCAGCAGCGGGGGATCTACAGGGATTCCTGAAGCTTTCTTT,CASSGGSTGIPEAFF
TRBD1,TRBV18,.,19,TRBJ2-2,TGTGCCAGCTCACCAGGGACAGGGGGCCTGATACAGAACACCGGGGAGCTGTTTTTT,CASSPGTGGLIQNTGELFF
TRBD2,TRBV7-9,.,16,TRBJ2-3,TGTGCCAGCAGCTCCCTGGTAGCGGGGCGCACAGATACGCAGTATTTT,CASSSLVAGRTDTQYF
TRBD1,TRBV5-1,once,15,TRBJ2-3,TGCGCCAGCAGCTTGGATTGGACAGGGAGAGATACGCAGTATTTT,CASSLDWTGRDTQYF
.,TRBV9,.,16,TRBJ2-2,TGTGCCAGCAGCGTAGAGGGGGGGAGATCCCCCGGGGAGCTGTTTTTT,CASSVEGGRSPGELFF
.,TRBV19,.,13,TRBJ2-5,TGTGCCAGTAGTATAGCGGAACAAGAGACCCAGTACTTC,CASSIAEQETQYF
.,TRBV14,once,15,TRBJ1-1,TGTGCCAGCAGCCAAGCCGGGGTGTGGAACACTGAAGCTTTCTTT,CASSQAGVWNTEAFF
TRBD1,TRBV6-1,.,15,TRBJ1-4,TGTGCCAGCAGTGTGAACAGGGGCGTCGATGAAAAACTGTTTTTT,CASSVNRGVDEKLFF
.,TRBV30,.,13,TRBJ1-5,TGTGCCTGGAGTGTAAGGCGTTCTCAGCCCCAGCATTTT,CAWSVRRSQPQHF
.,TRBV9,few,15,TRBJ1-1,TGTGCCAGCAGCGTAAATCCAGTCATGAACACTGAAGCTTTCTTT,CASSVNPVMNTEAFF
TRBD1,TRBV5-1,.,16,TRBJ1-1,TGCGCCAGCAGCTTGGAATCAACAGGGGTGTACACTGAAGCTTTCTTT,CASSLESTGVYTEAFF
.,TRBV11-3,once,14,TRBJ2-7,TGTGCCAGCAGCTTACATAATGCACAGAGCGAGCAGTACTTC,CASSLHNAQSEQYF
.,TRBV28,.,13,TRBJ2-1,TGTGCCAGCAGTTTCCCGTCGGACAATGAGCAGTTCTTC,CASSFPSDNEQFF
.,TRBV14,once,14,TRBJ2-1,TGTGCCAGCAGCCCCCTTCAGGGGCCTTCGGGGCAGTTCTTC,CASSPLQGPSGQFF
TRBD1,TRBV11-2,.,15,TRBJ1-2,TGTGCCAGCAGCCTCGGCCGGACAGGGGAAAGTGGCTACACCTTC,CASSLGRTGESGYTF
.,TRBV10-3,.,14,TRBJ1-3,TGTGCCATCAGACCCGAGGGTAGGGCTAACACCATATATTTT,CAIRPEGRANTIYF
.,TRBV6-1,.,15,TRBJ1-6,TGTGCCAGCAGTGGCCTCCAGGGCTATAATTCACCCCTCCACTTT,CASSGLQGYNSPLHF
.,TRBV19,few,13,TRBJ1-1,TGTGCCAGTACCCCCGGACGGTACACTGAAGCTTTCTTT,CASTPGRYTEAFF
.,TRBV21-1,.,15,TRBJ2-7,TGTGCCAGCAGCAATAGGTCAGGGACAACCTACGAGCAGTACTTC,CASSNRSGTTYEQYF
.,TRBV19,.,13,TRBJ1-1,TGTGCCAGTAGTAAGGTTCGGACCACTGAAGCTTTCTTT,CASSKVRTTEAFF
TRBD1,TRBV4-1,.,16,TRBJ1-1,TGCGCCAGCAGCCAATCCGGGACAGGGATGAACACTGAAGCTTTCTTT,CASSQSGTGMNTEAFF
.,TRBV5-6,.,14,TRBJ1-1,TGTGCCAGCAGCCCCCAGCGCCGGAACACTGAAGCTTTCTTT,CASSPQRRNTEAFF
.,TRBV20-1,.,11,TRBJ2-7,TGCAGTTGGCAGGGGGGCTACGAGCAGTACTTC,CSWQGGYEQYF
TRBD2,TRBV7-3,.,18,TRBJ2-1,TGTGCCAGCAGCTTAATACAGGGCCCAAGCGGGGGGGCCGGTGAGCAGTTCTTC,CASSLIQGPSGGAGEQFF
.,TRBV10-2,.,13,TRBJ2-4,TGCGCCAGCAGTTTGGTGGCCAAAAACATTCAGTACTTC,CASSLVAKNIQYF
TRBD2,TRBV11-3,.,20,TRBJ2-5,TGTGCCAGCAGCTTGGCCGGGGCTAGCGGGGGGGCCACACGACAAGAGACCCAGTACTTC,CASSLAGASGGATRQETQYF
.,TRBV7-9,.,10,TRBJ1-3,TGTGCCAGCAGCGGTGACACCATATATTTT,CASSGDTIYF
TRBD2,TRBV5-1,.,16,TRBJ2-3,TGCGCCAGCAGCTTGGCCGGGGGGACCCGCACAGATACGCAGTATTTT,CASSLAGGTRTDTQYF
.,TRBV19,.,14,TRBJ1-2,TGTGCCAGTAGTATCGGTAGAACCCTCTATGGCTACACCTTC,CASSIGRTLYGYTF
.,TRBV19,.,13,TRBJ1-2,TGTGCCAGTAGTGGGTACAGGGAGGGAGGCTACACCTTC,CASSGYREGGYTF
.,TRBV4-3,.,15,TRBJ2-3,TGCGCCAGCAGCCAAGGCTGGCCTGGCTTAGATACGCAGTATTTT,CASSQGWPGLDTQYF
TRBD1,TRBV30,.,13,TRBJ1-2,TGTGCCTGGACCCCACAGGGGATCTATGGCTACACCTTC,CAWTPQGIYGYTF
TRBD1,TRBV7-9,once,19,TRBJ1-4,TGTGCCAGCAGCTTAGTAGCCCGGACAGGGGTTGTGACTAATGAAAAACTGTTTTTT,CASSLVARTGVVTNEKLFF
.,TRBV30,.,15,TRBJ1-6,TGTGCCTGGAGTGTATTTCGCCAGGGTGGGTCACCCCTCCACTTT,CAWSVFRQGGSPLHF
TRBD2,TRBV5-1,.,16,TRBJ2-1,TGCGCCAGCAGCTTTGATATCCAGCGGGGCAACAATGAGCAGTTCTTC,CASSFDIQRGNNEQFF
.,TRBV25-1,.,11,TRBJ1-1,TGTGCCAGCACTGAAGGCAGTGAAGCTTTCTTT,CASTEGSEAFF
TRBD1,TRBV10-3,.,15,TRBJ2-1,TGTGCCATCAGGAGCGGGACAGGGGAGTACAATGAGCAGTTCTTC,CAIRSGTGEYNEQFF
.,TRBV9,once,14,TRBJ1-4,TGTGCCAGCAGCGTAGATGCCACTAATGAAAAACTGTTTTTT,CASSVDATNEKLFF
.,TRBV4-3,.,18,TRBJ1-3,TGCGCCAGCAGCCAAGCACCGGCCGGGACCGTGACTGGAAACACCATATATTTT,CASSQAPAGTVTGNTIYF
TRBD1,TRBV7-7,.,16,TRBJ2-5,TGTGCTAGCAGCAGTATGGGACAGGGGGACCAAGAGACCCAGTACTTC,CASSSMGQGDQETQYF
.,TRBV7-8,.,13,TRBJ2-7,TGTGCCAGCAGCCCCTCGGCTGAGTACGAGCAGTACTTC,CASSPSAEYEQYF
TRBD1,TRBV5-1,.,18,TRBJ2-3,TGCGCCAGCAGCTCGCGCCCAACAGGGGGCCCAAACACAGATACGCAGTATTTT,CASSSRPTGGPNTDTQYF
.,TRBV7-9,.,11,TRBJ1-5,TGTGCCAGCAGCTTAGCTGGGCCCCAGCATTTT,CASSLAGPQHF
.,TRBV6-1,.,14,TRBJ2-5,TGTGCCAGCAGTGAAGGTGCTAACCAAGAGACCCAGTACTTC,CASSEGANQETQYF
.,TRBV6-1,.,11,TRBJ2-1,TGTGCCAGCAGTGAAAGGACCGGGCAGTTCTTC,CASSERTGQFF
.,TRBV30,.,15,TRBJ1-2,TGTGCCTGGAGTGTGGATGTGGTAGGGGGTCGGGGCTACACCTTC,CAWSVDVVGGRGYTF
.,TRBV30,.,16,TRBJ2-3,TGTGCCTGTTACCCCGGCGGATCCGCTAGCACAGATACGCAGTATTTT,CACYPGGSASTDTQYF
TRBD1,TRBV5-1,.,16,TRBJ1-1,TGCGCCAGCAGCGCTACTACCGGGACAGGGGGCACTGAAGCTTTCTTT,CASSATTGTGGTEAFF
TRBD1,TRBV6-5,.,15,TRBJ1-6,TGTGCCAGCAACCACCGGGACAGATATAATTCACCCCTCCACTTT,CASNHRDRYNSPLHF
TRBD2,TRBV7-2,.,18,TRBJ2-3,TGTGCCAGCAGCTTAGCACGGACTAGCGGGGGTATTTCAGATACGCAGTATTTT,CASSLARTSGGISDTQYF
TRBD1,TRBV11-3,.,15,TRBJ1-1,TGTGCCAGCAGCTTAATTGAGGGGGCCGGGACTGAAGCTTTCTTT,CASSLIEGAGTEAFF
.,TRBV4-3,.,14,TRBJ2-7,TGCGCCAGCAGCCTACAACAGGGAGCCTACGAGCAGTACTTC,CASSLQQGAYEQYF